This T cell receptor beta chain was sequenced during a study of cytomegalovirus exposure and HLA in healthy donors. Whole-study findings and limits: A later analysis found most CMV-associated TCR beta chains apparently HLA-restricted.

The PCR made use of 60 Vbeta and 13 Jbeta primers. The protocol was immunoSEQ multiplex PCR, while the TCRdb copy is restricted to in-frame clones and leaves out a portion. Of more than 95,000 clones listed, roughly 15% are singletons. The length of the CDR3 is 16 residues. CDR1 and CDR2 (germline): SEHNR, FQNEAQ (reference sequence). Trimming at V came to 4 bases and at J to 0 bases, leaving 5 bases not matched to a gene. On this clone: What it recognizes is unknown.

The specimen was PBMCs. The origin of this receptor is a female donor in good health and CMV-seronegative. The chain combines TRBV7-9 with TRBJ2-3; 9 bases map to TRBD1. The CDR3 sequence: CASSWGTGKSTDTQYF. The CDR3 DNA is TGTGCCAGCAGCTGGGGGACAGGGAAGAGCACAGATACGCAGTATTTT. The full variable domain, rest sourced from reference TRBV7-9 and TRBJ2-3, is DTGVSQNPRHKITKRGQNVTFRCDPISEHNRLYWYRQTLGQGPEFLTYFQNEAQLEKSRLLSDRFSAERPKGSFSTLEIQRTEQGDSAMYLCASSWGTGKSTDTQYFGPGTRLTVL.